This T cell receptor beta chain was captured by sequencing in a study of shared clonotypes between healthy human individuals. Findings of the study overall: Richness estimates generally favored naive over memory subsets. Researchers sampled blood only, noting tissue repertoires likely differ. It was the non-shared clonotypes that had lower generation probabilities than clonotypes shared by all four donors. Shared across a handful of donors were roughly 5.3% of the naive CD4 clonotypes.

TCRdb's table, derived via immunoSEQ multiplex PCR, lists solely in-frame clones and lacks some. The sample lists about 2.2 million clones, over 85% occurring once. Terminally differentiated effector memory CD45RA+ cells were left out of the naive CD8 fraction, which was CD45RO-negative and positively selected for CCR7. This CDR3 has 17 residues. V trimming: 1 base; J trimming: 2 bases; junction bases outside the gene matches: 4. Germline CDR1 is LGHNA and CDR2 is YNFKEQ. Concerning this clone itself: Its specificity is not known.

The chain joins TRBV4-2 to TRBJ2-7; 14 bases fit TRBD2. Sample: naive CD8+ T cells from PBMCs. The TCR comes from a man younger than 35 in good health. Some clones in this sample may be carry-over from other donors' samples. In DNA, the CDR3 is TGTGCCAGCAGCCAAGGGACGGGACTAGCGGGGGCCTACGAGCAGTACTTC. It codes for CASSQGTGLAGAYEQYF.